This entry features one TCR beta chain sequence. The junction does not match germline at one end; this may be a read error. This CDR3 spans 16 amino acids. Germline V gene sequence: CDR1 SGHRS, CDR2 YFSETQ. The data were obtained in a study of blood T cell repertoires in COVID-19. TCRdb's copy holds only in-frame clones and misses some; the assay was immunoSEQ multiplex PCR. Altogether 190,000 or so clones are present, around nine tenths being singletons, with the ten largest covering roughly 2.5%. Source material: peripheral blood. The chain carries TRBV5-1 and TRBJ2-5; 8 bases are a match to TRBD2. The TCR originated in a man aged 35 to 55 with active or convalescent COVID-19. CDR3 sequence reads: CARSLRPGGREETQYF. The CDR3 region has the DNA TGCGCCCGCAGCTTGCGGCCGGGGGGGAGAGAAGAGACCCAGTACTTC.